This T cell receptor beta chain came from a study of CD8 T cells in Susac syndrome. With 1 base removed from V and 7 bases from J, the gap between germline ends came to 13 bases. The V gene's germline CDR1 is SGHVS and CDR2 FQNEAQ. The CDR3 totals 14 residues. Findings and caveats of the study: Susac-specific public clones numbered more than 15 in total CD8+ repertoires (and about five in CD8+ TEMRA repertoires). It was in TEMRA cells and active patients that Susac CD8+ clonal expansion peaked.

The RNA input was roughly 0.45 to 1 ug, and it was reverse transcribed with random hexamers. MiXCR was run by TCRdb on the immunoSEQ multiplex PCR reads, yielding one entry per CDR3 protein. The data contain 100,000 to 150,000 distinct CDR3 sequences, around 94% of them singletons. Comment on this clonotype: Its antigen is unknown.

The receptor's source is a human donor with Susac syndrome. The J gene is TRBJ1-1, the V gene TRBV7-8; unclear D gene. Sequencing was done on a sample of CD8+ T cells from PBMCs. Here the CDR3 DNA reads TGTGCCAGCAGCTTAGTGCCGGAGCTGAATGAAGCTTTCTTT. Its translation: CASSLVPELNEAFF.